This T cell receptor beta chain was captured in a study of T cells in Graves' hyperthyroidism and ophthalmopathy. V trimming: 0 bases; J trimming: 0 bases; junction bases outside the gene matches: 6. From germline, CDR1 is DFQATT and CDR2 SNEGSKA (reference sequence). This CDR3 is built from 17 residues. Amplified regions were TCR beta CDR3 sequences from RNA transcripts. The study used the HTBI primer set for a first-round RT-PCR of the TCR CDR3. MiXCR, run by TCRdb on the multiplex PCR reads, gives a single entry per CDR3 protein. The sample holds around 600,000 distinct CDR3 sequences, 15% to 19% seen once. This clonotype has at least ten counts. Each diagnosis drew on symptoms, thyroxine, TRAb, thyroid ultrasound and orbital computed tomography findings.

J is TRBJ2-7 and V is TRBV20-1; 12 positions agree with TRBD2. The source material was blood. This clonotype was sampled from a woman in her 30s with Graves' hyperthyroidism. The CDR3 here is CSARDDTSGRSSYEQYF. Here the CDR3 DNA reads TGCAGTGCTAGAGATGATACTAGCGGGAGGAGCTCCTACGAGCAGTACTTC.